These T cell receptor beta chains were read from a single sample in a study of cytomegalovirus exposure and HLA in healthy donors. TCRdb's table, derived via immunoSEQ multiplex PCR, lists solely in-frame clones and lacks some. The top ten hold about 1.8% of the sample, which has some 130,000 clones, roughly 79% seen once. Sequenced input: PBMCs. The receptors come from a woman aged 45-65 years in good health and CMV-seronegative. CDR3s include the opening cysteine and the closing phenylalanine or tryptophan. Each record gives: V gene, J gene, CDR3 protein.

TRBV5-6	TRBJ1-1	CASSPRDRVRNTEAFF
TRBV28	TRBJ2-7	CASSMTGSYEQYF
TRBV25-1	TRBJ2-1	CASTPRRLGGEQFF
TRBV30	TRBJ1-2	CAGRKPGGNYGYTF
TRBV7-3	TRBJ2-2	CASSLAGTRPGELFF
TRBV6-1	TRBJ1-4	CASTESGQDGKLFF
TRBV28	TRBJ2-2	CASNKLAGSNTGELFF
TRBV5-1	TRBJ1-1	CASSNTGMYNTEAFF
TRBV5-1	TRBJ2-1	CASSLSGLATYNEQFF
TRBV5-6	TRBJ2-2	CASSLKLLNTGELFF
TRBV28	TRBJ1-4	CASSRLPGNEKLFF
TRBV28	TRBJ2-6	CASSGPVSGVGSGANVLTF
TRBV7-9	TRBJ1-1	CASSPSPGGVTEAFF
TRBV27	TRBJ2-2	CASSFLRATSGNTGELFF
TRBV5-1	TRBJ2-3	CASSAIRLAGVGPTDTQYF
TRBV4-2	TRBJ1-2	CASSQVVFGANYGYTF
TRBV6-5	TRBJ1-2	CASSPTGVPNYGYTF
TRBV6-5	TRBJ1-1	CASSLGQTTEAFF
TRBV18	TRBJ1-4	CASSPTGEEKLFF
TRBV18	NA	CASSPPLAESYEQYF
TRBV7-8	TRBJ1-4	CASIEGVKSYEKLFF
TRBV7-6	TRBJ2-3	CASSYSGTSISDTQYF